This paragraph reports one T cell receptor (beta chain). This table comes from immunoSEQ multiplex PCR, and its TCRdb copy is limited to in-frame clones, with some not included. The table lists 110,000 or so clones, roughly nine tenths of them singletons. This record belongs to a study of T cell responses to AZD1222 COVID-19 vaccine. Study summary: Some second doses came at about 4 weeks and others at about 12 weeks; these were pooled.

The clonotype was recovered from an adult in good health. The starting material was peripheral blood, obtained on day 0 of AZD1222 vaccination.

DNA for the CDR3: TGTGCCAGCAGCGGAGTGGGGACTGGCTACACCTTC. Amino acid sequence: CASSGVGTGYTF. The rearrangement links TRBV9 to TRBJ1-2; weak D call: TRBD1 (5 bases). Per the germline V gene, CDR1 is SGDLS and CDR2 is YYNGEE. The CDR3 totals 12 residues. Trimming stripped 3 bases from V and 7 bases from J, with 10 bases between.